Listed here are 4 T cell receptor beta chains from one sample, sequenced in a study of blood T cells in healthy people across ages. With a J-beta primer mix and a sample-barcoded 5' primer, a second PCR ran about 7 to 11 cycles. Each CDR3 protein gets one entry after TCRdb re-called the 5' RACE reads with MiXCR. Among 1.8 million or so distinct CDR3 sequences listed, about 39% were seen once. Sequencing was done on a sample of blood. The receptors originated from a human donor in good health.

The CDR3 loop is CASSTTRQGEDYEQYF. The DNA of the CDR3 is TGTGCCAGCAGCACTACCCGACAGGGGGAGGACTACGAGCAGTACTTC. The chain carries TRBV28 and TRBJ2-7; 9 bases align to TRBD1. Germline CDR1 and CDR2: MDHEN and SYDVKM. J lost 3 bases, V lost 6 bases, and 12 bases had no gene match. The CDR3 loop spans 16 amino acids.

J is TRBJ1-5 and V is TRBV12-5; no definite D call. Germline V gene sequence: CDR1 LGHNT, CDR2 FRNRAP. The CDR3 extends over 14 amino acids. V gave up 0 bases and J gave up 4 bases, with 7 bases separating them. Here the CDR3 reads CASGLVPENQPQHF. In nucleotides, the CDR3 is TGTGCTAGTGGTTTGGTACCAGAAAATCAGCCCCAGCATTTT.

V and J are TRBV12-3 or TRBV12-4 and TRBJ2-1, with unresolved D. The CDR3 consists of 13 residues. Trimming took 7 bases from V and 8 from J, leaving 15 bases between them. In nucleotides, the CDR3 is TGTGCCAGCATTGCGGACCAGTCACATGAGCAGTTCTTC. This translates into CASIADQSHEQFF.

The rearrangement uses TRBV5-1 and TRBJ2-4, with 8 positions matching TRBD1. This CDR3 contains 15 residues. V lost 6 bases, J lost 6 bases, and 11 bases stayed unmatched. CDR1 and CDR2 from the germline V gene are SGHRS and YFSETQ. The CDR3 DNA reads TGCGCCAGCAACATAGGACAGGGCGAACGAAACATTCAGTACTTC. Its protein is CASNIGQGERNIQYF.